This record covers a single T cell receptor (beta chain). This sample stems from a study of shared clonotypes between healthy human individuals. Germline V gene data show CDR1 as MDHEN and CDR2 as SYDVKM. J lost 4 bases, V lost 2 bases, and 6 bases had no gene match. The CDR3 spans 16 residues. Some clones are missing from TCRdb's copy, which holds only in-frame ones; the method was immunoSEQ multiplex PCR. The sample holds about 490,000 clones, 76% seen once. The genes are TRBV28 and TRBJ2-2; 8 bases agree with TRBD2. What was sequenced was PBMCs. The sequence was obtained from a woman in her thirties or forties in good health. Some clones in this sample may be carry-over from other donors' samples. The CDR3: CASSLILAGSTGELFF. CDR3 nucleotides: TGTGCCAGCAGTTTAATTCTAGCGGGTTCCACCGGGGAGCTGTTTTTT.